This T cell receptor (beta chain) was sequenced in a study of T cells after posttransplantation cyclophosphamide. The CDR3 length is 15 residues. The junction had 7 bases not matched to a gene; V was cut back by 6 bases and J by 0 bases. Germline lookup yields CDR1 MNHEY and CDR2 SMNVEV (reference sequence). Sequencing was performed with immunoSEQ multiplex PCR; in TCRdb, only in-frame clones are kept and a portion is missing. The repertoire has some 25,000 clones, 86% of them found once; the top ten carry around 5.8%. The chain links TRBV27 to TRBJ2-7; TRBD1 matches 8 bases. Sequenced input: PBMCs. The clonotype was recovered from a woman aged 55-70 years with a blood cancer, CMV-positive, and with a related stem cell donor. CDR3 loop: CASSRTGTGSYEQYF. CDR3 in DNA: TGTGCCAGCAGCCGGACCGGGACAGGCTCCTACGAGCAGTACTTC.